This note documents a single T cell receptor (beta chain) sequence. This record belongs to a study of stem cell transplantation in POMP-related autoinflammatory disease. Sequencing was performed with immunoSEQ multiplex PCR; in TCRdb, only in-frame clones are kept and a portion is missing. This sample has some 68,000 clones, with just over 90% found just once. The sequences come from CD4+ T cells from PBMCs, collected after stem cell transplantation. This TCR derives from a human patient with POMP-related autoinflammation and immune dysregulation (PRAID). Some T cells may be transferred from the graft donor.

The CDR3 spells CASSFGTGYGYTF. The CDR3 DNA is TGCGCCAGCAGCTTTGGAACAGGGTATGGCTACACCTTC. V gene TRBV5-1 combines with J gene TRBJ1-2; D perhaps matches TRBD1 (6 bases). Deletions cut 2 bases from V and 5 bases from J, with 10 bases between. Per germline, CDR1 SGHRS and CDR2 YFSETQ. This CDR3 contains 13 residues.